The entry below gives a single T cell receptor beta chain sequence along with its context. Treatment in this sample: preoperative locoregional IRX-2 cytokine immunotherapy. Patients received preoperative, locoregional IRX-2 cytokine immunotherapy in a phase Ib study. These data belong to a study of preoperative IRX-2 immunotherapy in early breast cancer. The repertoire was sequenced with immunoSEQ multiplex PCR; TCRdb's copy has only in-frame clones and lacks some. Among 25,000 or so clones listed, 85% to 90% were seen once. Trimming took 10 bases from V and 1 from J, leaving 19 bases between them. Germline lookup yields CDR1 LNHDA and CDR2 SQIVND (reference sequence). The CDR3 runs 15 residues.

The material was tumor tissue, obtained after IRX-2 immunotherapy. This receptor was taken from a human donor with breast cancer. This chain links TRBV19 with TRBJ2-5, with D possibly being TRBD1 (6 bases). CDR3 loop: CATRTGHTIQETQYF. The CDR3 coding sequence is TGTGCCACCCGGACGGGACACACTATCCAAGAGACCCAGTACTTC.